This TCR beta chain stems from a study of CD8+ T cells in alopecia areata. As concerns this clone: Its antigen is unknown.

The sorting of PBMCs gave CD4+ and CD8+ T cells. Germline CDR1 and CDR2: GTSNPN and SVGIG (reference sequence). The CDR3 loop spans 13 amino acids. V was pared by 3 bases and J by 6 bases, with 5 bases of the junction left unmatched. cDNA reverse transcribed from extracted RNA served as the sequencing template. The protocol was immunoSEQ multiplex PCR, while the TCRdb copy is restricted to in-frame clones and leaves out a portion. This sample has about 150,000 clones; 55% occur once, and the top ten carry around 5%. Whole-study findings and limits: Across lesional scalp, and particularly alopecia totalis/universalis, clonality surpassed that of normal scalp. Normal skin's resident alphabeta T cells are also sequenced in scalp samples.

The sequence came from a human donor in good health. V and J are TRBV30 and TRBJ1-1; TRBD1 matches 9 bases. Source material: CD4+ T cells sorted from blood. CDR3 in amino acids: CAWRRDRVAEAFF. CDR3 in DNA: TGTGCCTGGAGACGGGACAGGGTGGCTGAAGCTTTCTTT.